These 19 T cell receptor beta chains share one sample of origin, sequenced in a study of beta chain features in type 1 diabetes. Sequencing targeted expressed TCRB transcripts, as all isolated RNA had been reverse transcribed. The repertoire was sequenced with immunoSEQ multiplex PCR; TCRdb's copy has only in-frame clones and lacks some. The table includes 640,000 or so clones, about an eighth detected once. These receptors are not linked to any known antigen. General study results and limits: Researchers report that Type 1 diabetes patients had moderately but significantly shorter TCRB CDR3s across all four CD4+ subsets.

The sequenced sample was naive CD4+ T cells from blood. The receptors come from a man aged 18-30 years with type 1 diabetes.

The chain recombines TRBV6-5 with TRBJ2-6; D is unclear. CDR3 length: 15 residues. Trimming removed 0 bases from V and 1 base from J, with 4 bases in between. Looked up from germline, CDR1 is MNHEY and CDR2 is SVGAGI. CDR3: CASSYSHSGANVLTF. The DNA for the CDR3 is TGTGCCAGCAGTTACTCTCATTCTGGGGCCAACGTCCTGACTTTC.

This clone showed up just a few times. The rearrangement joins TRBV7-2 to TRBJ2-1; D may be TRBD1 (6 bases). Deletions cut 5 bases from V and 5 bases from J, with 16 bases between. This CDR3 spans 15 amino acids. The germline V gene encodes CDR1 SGHTA and CDR2 FQGNSA. CDR3 sequence (DNA): TGTGCCAGCAGCCCCGGGCCATGGACAGACAATGAGCAGTTCTTC. This encodes CASSPGPWTDNEQFF.

V gene TRBV9 combines with J gene TRBJ1-2, with 9 positions matching TRBD1. The CDR3 spans 18 residues. Germline CDR1 and CDR2: SGDLS and YYNGEE. V lost 3 bases, J lost 4 bases, and 16 bases stayed unmatched. CDR3 coding DNA: TGTGCCAGCAGCGGACCCCAAGGACAGGGGCGTTCTAGCTATGGCTACACCTTC. This codes for CASSGPQGQGRSSYGYTF.

In regard to this clone: Additional DNA sequences in this sample encode the identical CDR3. This sequence joins TRBV5-1 and TRBJ2-7; D not certain. The V end was cut by 0 bases, the J end by 6 bases, with 4 bases between. Germline V lookup: CDR1 SGHRS, CDR2 YFSETQ. This CDR3 comprises 11 residues. The CDR3 is CASSLGGEQYF. The CDR3 DNA reads TGCGCCAGCAGCTTGGGGGGCGAGCAGTACTTC.

V usage is TRBV5-1 and J usage is TRBJ2-5; 10 bases agree with TRBD2. The CDR3 totals 16 residues. Germline CDR1 is SGHRS and CDR2 is YFSETQ. V gave up 3 bases and J gave up 2 bases; unmatched junction bases: 7. The CDR3 region has the DNA TGCGCCAGCAGCTCGGAACCTAGCGGGGGACAAGAGACCCAGTACTTC. Translated, it gives CASSSEPSGGQETQYF.

This clone has more than one count but fewer than ten. V is TRBV5-1 and J is TRBJ1-1; D unresolved. This CDR3 spans 14 amino acids. V was clipped by 0 bases and J by 5 bases, with 11 bases between them. CDR1 and CDR2 from the germline V gene are SGHRS and YFSETQ. CDR3 nucleotide sequence: TGCGCCAGCAGCTTGGAAAGGTTTGGGACTGAAGCTTTCTTT. Residues: CASSLERFGTEAFF.

This clone was detected only a few times. Other nucleotide sequences from this sample produce the same CDR3. This sequence joins TRBV18 and TRBJ1-5, with no clear D. The length of the CDR3 is 14 residues. The V end lost 3 bases, the J end lost 5 bases, and 11 bases lay between the germline ends. Germline V gene data show CDR1 as KGHSH and CDR2 as LQKENI. CDR3 amino acids: CASSPRTGDQPQHF. As DNA, the CDR3 is TGTGCCAGCTCACCCAGGACCGGTGATCAGCCCCAGCATTTT.

This clone showed up just a few times. The chain joins TRBV2 to TRBJ2-7; D may be TRBD1 (6 bases). The germline gives CDR1 SNHLY, CDR2 FYNNEI. V lost 11 bases to trimming and J lost 5 bases, with 19 bases between them. This CDR3 comprises 13 residues. The CDR3 bases are TGTGCCGGAGAAAACAGGGACGGAGACGAGCAGTACTTC. Its translation: CAGENRDGDEQYF.

There are a few counts of this clone. V and J are TRBV5-4 and TRBJ2-1, with D possibly matching TRBD2 (6 bases). This CDR3 contains 15 residues. V lost 2 bases and J 6 bases, leaving 15 bases between the germline ends. Germline CDR1 is SGHNT and CDR2 is YYREEE (reference sequence). The CDR3 nucleotides are TGTGCCAGCAGCTTTTTTTTGCAGGGAGGCAATGAGCAGTTCTTC. As protein: CASSFFLQGGNEQFF.

This rearrangement joins TRBV25-1 to TRBJ1-5; 8 bases match TRBD1. With 6 bases clipped from V and 2 bases from J, the junction kept 6 bases outside the gene matches. Germline V gene data show CDR1 as MGHDK and CDR2 as SYGVNS. This CDR3 comprises 15 residues. The CDR3 is CASSPKTGGNQPQHF. CDR3 DNA sequence: TGTGCCAGCAGCCCCAAGACAGGGGGCAATCAGCCCCAGCATTTT.

The chain employs TRBV6-5 and TRBJ2-3; tentatively, D is TRBD2 (6 bases). Trimming left V 0 bases short and J 0 bases short, with 10 bases between. CDR1 is MNHEY and CDR2 is SVGAGI in the germline V gene. The CDR3 is 16 residues long. The DNA of the CDR3 is TGTGCCAGCAGTTACTCAGCAAGCGGGAGCACAGATACGCAGTATTTT. Translated: CASSYSASGSTDTQYF.

In this sample, this clone turned up a few times. The junction departs from germline at one end; a sequencing error may be responsible. This chain joins TRBV6-1 and TRBJ1-4; D gene unclear. Germline CDR1 and CDR2: MNHNS and SASEGT. The CDR3 has 15 amino acids. The CDR3 region has the DNA TGTGCCAGCAGTGAAGTGAGGGATCTTAATGAGAAACTGTTTTTT. Its translation is CASSEVRDLNEKLFF.

The V gene is TRBV6-5, the J gene TRBJ2-3, with 9 bases aligning to TRBD1. J lost 9 bases, V lost 6 bases, and 4 bases had no gene match. The CDR3 consists of 12 residues. Per germline, CDR1 MNHEY and CDR2 SVGAGI. The CDR3 region has the DNA TGTGCCAGCAGCCGGGACAGGGAAACGCAGTATTTT. This gives the protein CASSRDRETQYF.

This clone was detected only a few times. The chain carries TRBV30 and TRBJ2-2, with D possibly being TRBD2 (6 bases). CDR3 size: 17 residues. Germline lookup yields CDR1 GTSNPN and CDR2 SVGIG (reference sequence). V lost 4 bases and J lost 0, with 18 bases in between. As DNA, the CDR3 is TGTGCCTGGACTACGGGACTGGAAGCTTCGAACACCGGGGAGCTGTTTTTT. Amino acid sequence: CAWTTGLEASNTGELFF.

The V gene is TRBV20-1, the J gene TRBJ1-2; D not certain. Looked up from germline, CDR1 is DFQATT and CDR2 is SNEGSKA (reference sequence). The length of the CDR3 is 11 residues. V lost 0 bases, J lost 4 bases, and 3 bases lay in between. CDR3 sequence (DNA): TGCAGTGCTAGAGAGTTCTATGGCTACACCTTC. Protein: CSAREFYGYTF.

This clone was counted between two and nine times. The genes are TRBV7-9 and TRBJ2-7; D is unresolved. Looked up from germline, CDR1 is SEHNR and CDR2 is FQNEAQ (reference sequence). This CDR3 spans 15 amino acids. The ends were cut back, 1 base at V and 2 bases at J, with 12 bases in the middle. The chain's CDR3 is CASSLGSSVTYEQYF. The CDR3 nucleotides are TGTGCCAGCAGCTTAGGATCGTCCGTCACCTACGAGCAGTACTTC.

The rearrangement links TRBV9 to TRBJ1-3; D not resolved. Germline CDR1 SGDLS, CDR2 YYNGEE. V was pared by 0 bases and J by 0 bases, with 10 bases between. The CDR3 runs to 16 residues. CDR3 nucleotides: TGTGCCAGCAGCGTAGACCCACCAGCCTCTGGAAACACCATATATTTT. It codes for CASSVDPPASGNTIYF. Variable domain in full (rest from reference TRBV9 and TRBJ1-3): DSGVTQTPKHLITATGQRVTLRCSPRSGDLSVYWYQQSLDQGLQFLIQYYNGEERAKGNILERFSAQQFPDLHSELNLSSLELGDSALYFCASSVDPPASGNTIYFGEGSWLTVV.

The chain combines TRBV6-1 with TRBJ2-2; no definite D call. Trimming stripped 6 bases from V and 3 bases from J, with 11 bases between. From germline, CDR1 is MNHNS and CDR2 SASEGT. The CDR3 loop spans 14 amino acids. CDR3 DNA: TGTGCCAGCAGGTCGACCGCTGACACCGGGGAGCTGTTTTTT. Amino acids: CASRSTADTGELFF.

The rearrangement links TRBV5-6 to TRBJ2-7; 13 bases are a match to TRBD2. Germline values: CDR1 SGHDT, CDR2 YYEEEE. V dropped 4 bases and J dropped 0; count of bases not matched to a gene: 7. The CDR3 contains 17 residues. The CDR3 protein is CASSTGTSGDISYEQYF. The CDR3 DNA reads as TGTGCCAGCAGCACCGGGACTAGCGGGGACATCTCCTACGAGCAGTACTTC.